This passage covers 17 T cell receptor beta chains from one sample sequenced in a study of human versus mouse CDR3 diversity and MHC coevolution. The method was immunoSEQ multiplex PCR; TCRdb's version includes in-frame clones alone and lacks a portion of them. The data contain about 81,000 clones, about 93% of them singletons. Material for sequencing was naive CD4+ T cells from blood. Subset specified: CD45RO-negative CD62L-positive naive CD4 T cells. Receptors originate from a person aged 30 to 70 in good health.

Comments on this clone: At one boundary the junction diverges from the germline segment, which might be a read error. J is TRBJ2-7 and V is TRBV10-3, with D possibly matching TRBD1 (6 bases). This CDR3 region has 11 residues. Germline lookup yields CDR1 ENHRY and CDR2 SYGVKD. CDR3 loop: CAIRGGSEQYF. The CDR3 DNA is TGTGCGATCAGAGGGGGAAGCGAGCAGTACTTC.

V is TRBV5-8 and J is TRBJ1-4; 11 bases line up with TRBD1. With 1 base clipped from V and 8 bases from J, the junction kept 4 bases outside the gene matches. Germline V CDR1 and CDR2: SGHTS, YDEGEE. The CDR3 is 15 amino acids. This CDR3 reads CASSLPGTGGEKLFF. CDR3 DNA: TGTGCCAGCAGCTTGCCCGGGACAGGGGGGGAAAAACTGTTTTTT.

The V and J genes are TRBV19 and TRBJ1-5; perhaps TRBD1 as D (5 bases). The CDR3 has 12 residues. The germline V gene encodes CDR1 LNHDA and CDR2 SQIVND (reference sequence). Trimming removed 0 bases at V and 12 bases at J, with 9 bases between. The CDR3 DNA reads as TGTGCCAGTAGTATAGAGCGACAGAACCAGCATTTT. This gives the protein CASSIERQNQHF.

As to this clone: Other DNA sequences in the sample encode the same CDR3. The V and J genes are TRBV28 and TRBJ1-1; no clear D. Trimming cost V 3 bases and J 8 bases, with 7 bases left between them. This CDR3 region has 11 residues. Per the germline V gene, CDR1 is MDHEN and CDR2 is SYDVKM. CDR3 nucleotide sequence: TGTGCCAGCAGTTTGAGCCGAGAAGCTTTCTTT. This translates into CASSLSREAFF. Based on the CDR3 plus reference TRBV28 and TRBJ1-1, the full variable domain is DVKVTQSSRYLVKRTGEKVFLECVQDMDHENMFWYRQDPGLGLRLIYFSYDVKMKEKGDIPEGYSVSREKKERFSLILESASTNQTSMYLCASSLSREAFFGQGTRLTVV.

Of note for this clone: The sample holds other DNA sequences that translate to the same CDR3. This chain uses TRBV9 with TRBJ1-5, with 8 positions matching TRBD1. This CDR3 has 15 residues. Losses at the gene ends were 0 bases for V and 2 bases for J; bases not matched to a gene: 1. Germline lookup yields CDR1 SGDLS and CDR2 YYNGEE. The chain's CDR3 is CASSVEGQGNQPQHF. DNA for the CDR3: TGTGCCAGCAGCGTAGAGGGACAGGGCAATCAGCCCCAGCATTTT.

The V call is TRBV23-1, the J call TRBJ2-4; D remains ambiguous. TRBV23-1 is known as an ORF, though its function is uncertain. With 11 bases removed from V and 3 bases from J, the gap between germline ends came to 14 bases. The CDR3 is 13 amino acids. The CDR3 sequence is CACAGLVKNIQYF. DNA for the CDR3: TGCGCCTGCGCTGGTCTGGTCAAAAACATTCAGTACTTC.

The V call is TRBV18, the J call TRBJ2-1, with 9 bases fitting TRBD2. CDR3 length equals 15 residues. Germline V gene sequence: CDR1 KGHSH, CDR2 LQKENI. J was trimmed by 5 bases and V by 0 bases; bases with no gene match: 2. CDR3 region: CASSPPRGGDNEQFF. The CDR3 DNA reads TGTGCCAGCTCACCACCGCGGGGGGGGGACAATGAGCAGTTCTTC.

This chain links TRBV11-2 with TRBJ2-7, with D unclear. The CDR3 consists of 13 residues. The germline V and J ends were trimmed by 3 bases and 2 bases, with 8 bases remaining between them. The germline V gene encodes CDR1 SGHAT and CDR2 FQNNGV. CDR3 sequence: CASSFVDTYEQYF. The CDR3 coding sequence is TGTGCCAGCAGCTTTGTAGACACCTACGAGCAGTACTTC. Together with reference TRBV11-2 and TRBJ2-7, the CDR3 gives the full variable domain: EAGVAQSPRYKIIEKRQSVAFWCNPISGHATLYWYQQILGQGPKLLIQFQNNGVVDDSQLPKDRFSAERLKGVDSTLKIQPAKLEDSAVYLCASSFVDTYEQYFGPGTRLTVT.

CDR3 bases: TGTGCCAGCAGCTTAGCTCCATCGGGGAACACTGAAGCTTTCTTT. Encoded protein: CASSLAPSGNTEAFF. This sequence joins TRBV7-9 and TRBJ1-1; D is undetermined. Trimming removed 0 bases from V and 1 base from J, with 9 bases in between. Germline CDR1 is SEHNR and CDR2 is FQNEAQ (reference sequence). This CDR3 spans 15 amino acids.

This CDR3 is CASSFLAGGRVHEQYF. DNA for the CDR3: TGTGCCAGCAGTTTCCTAGCGGGAGGGCGGGTACACGAGCAGTACTTC. This chain links TRBV27 with TRBJ2-7, with 12 bases identical to TRBD2. Germline V lookup: CDR1 MNHEY, CDR2 SMNVEV (reference sequence). The CDR3 sequence is 16 residues long. J lost 5 bases, V lost 3 bases, and 8 bases had no gene match.

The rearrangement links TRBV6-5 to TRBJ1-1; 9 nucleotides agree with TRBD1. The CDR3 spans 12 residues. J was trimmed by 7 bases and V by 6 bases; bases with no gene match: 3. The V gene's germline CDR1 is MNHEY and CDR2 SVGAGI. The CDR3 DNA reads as TGTGCCAGCAGGCAGACAGGGGGTGAAGCTTTCTTT. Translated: CASRQTGGEAFF.

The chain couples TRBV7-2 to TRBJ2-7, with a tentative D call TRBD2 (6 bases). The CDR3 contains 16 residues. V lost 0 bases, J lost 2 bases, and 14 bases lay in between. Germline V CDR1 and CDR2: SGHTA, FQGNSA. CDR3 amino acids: CASSLAAGGATYEQYF. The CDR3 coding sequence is TGTGCCAGCAGCTTAGCGGCAGGCGGGGCAACCTACGAGCAGTACTTC.

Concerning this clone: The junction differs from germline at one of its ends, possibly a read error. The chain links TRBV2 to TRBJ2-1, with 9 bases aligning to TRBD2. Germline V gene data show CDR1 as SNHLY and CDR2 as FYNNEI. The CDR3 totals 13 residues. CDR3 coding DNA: TGTGCCAGCATTACTCCGGGACTAGCTCAAGGGGTCTTC. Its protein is CASITPGLAQGVF.

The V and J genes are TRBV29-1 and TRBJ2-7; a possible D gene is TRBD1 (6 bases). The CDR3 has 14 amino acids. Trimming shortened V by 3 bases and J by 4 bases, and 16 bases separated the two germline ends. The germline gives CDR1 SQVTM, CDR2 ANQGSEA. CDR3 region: CSVDRGTGSYEQYF. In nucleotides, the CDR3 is TGCAGCGTTGACCGGGGAACAGGGTCATACGAGCAGTACTTC.

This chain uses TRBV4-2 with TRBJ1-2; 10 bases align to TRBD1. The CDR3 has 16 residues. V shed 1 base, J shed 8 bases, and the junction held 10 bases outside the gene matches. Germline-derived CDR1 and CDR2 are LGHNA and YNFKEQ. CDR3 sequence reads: CASSQVERQGARGYTF. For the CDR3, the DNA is TGTGCCAGCAGCCAAGTAGAACGACAGGGGGCGCGAGGCTACACCTTC.

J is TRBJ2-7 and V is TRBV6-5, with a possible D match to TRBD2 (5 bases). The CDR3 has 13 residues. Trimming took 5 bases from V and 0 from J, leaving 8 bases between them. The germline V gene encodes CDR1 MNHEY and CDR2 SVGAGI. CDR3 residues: CASSTRVSYEQYF. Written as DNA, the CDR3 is TGTGCCAGCAGTACTAGGGTCTCCTACGAGCAGTACTTC.

Here the CDR3 DNA reads TGTGCCAGCAGCTTAGCGGGCCAGGTCACCTACGAGCAGTACTTC. It encodes CASSLAGQVTYEQYF. The genes are TRBV11-1 and TRBJ2-7; no definite D call. Germline V CDR1 and CDR2: SGHAT, FQDESV (reference sequence). V gave up 0 bases and J gave up 2 bases, with 11 bases separating them. This CDR3 contains 15 residues.